This record concerns one T cell receptor (beta chain) sequence. Its antigen is currently unknown. The data were obtained in a study of blood T cells in healthy people across ages. Study findings and constraints: Long-lived donors exceeded aged donors in naive CD4+ cells and diversity.

Alongside a J-beta primer mix, a sample-barcoded 5' primer served in a second PCR lasting roughly 7 to 12 cycles. One entry per CDR3 protein, called by TCRdb with MiXCR from the 5' RACE reads. The sample has hundreds of thousands of distinct CDR3 sequences; 25% to 35% are singletons. J gave up 4 bases and V 2 bases, and 10 bases lay outside the gene matches. The germline gives CDR1 MNHNY, CDR2 SVGAGI (reference sequence). CDR3 length equals 16 residues. The source is an elderly woman in good health. The J gene is TRBJ1-1, the V gene TRBV6-6; 7 nucleotides match TRBD1. Sequencing input: blood. CDR3: CASSYGLAGGPTEAFF. The CDR3 nucleotides read TGTGCCAGCAGTTACGGTTTGGCAGGGGGACCCACTGAAGCTTTCTTT.